This T cell receptor beta chain was captured by sequencing in a study of T cell responses to AZD1222 COVID-19 vaccine. Sequencing was performed with immunoSEQ multiplex PCR; in TCRdb, only in-frame clones are kept and a portion is missing. The profile shows about 110,000 clones, roughly 87% of them singletons. On this clone: Its specificity is not known.

Germline V gene lookup returns CDR1 MDHEN and CDR2 SYDVKM. The CDR3 is 12 amino acids. V shed 5 bases and J shed 7 bases, with 9 bases lying between them. Findings and caveats of the study: Seropositivity was recorded at baseline in only a handful of AZD1222 recipients.

The input for sequencing was peripheral blood, taken on day 0 of MenACWY control vaccination. The sequence was collected from an adult in good health. The chain has TRBV28 and TRBJ2-4; tentatively, D is TRBD1 (6 bases). The CDR3 is CASSITGNIQYF. DNA of the CDR3: TGTGCCAGCAGTATAACAGGGAACATTCAGTACTTC.